These T cell receptor beta chains were read from a single sample in a study of a mutant IDH1 vaccine in newly diagnosed glioma. The antigens of these receptors remain unknown. TCRdb's copy holds only in-frame clones and misses some; the assay was immunoSEQ multiplex PCR. The repertoire holds around 100,000 clones, with 85% to 90% as singletons. Sequenced here: PBMCs, sampled from a glioma patient whose treatment included an IDH1 peptide vaccine. These receptors were obtained from a woman in her forties or fifties with glioma. The CDR3 runs from the conserved cysteine through the conserved F or W. The order of the fields is J gene, clone size, V gene, D gene, CDR3 protein, CDR3 DNA. A D gene is named only where the DNA matches it firmly. The listing skips clone size in some rows; elsewhere it reads once, few, many or a size class.

j_gene: TRBJ2-3
abundance: NA
v_gene: TRBV9
d_gene: TRBD1
CDR3aa: CASSLRTGRGDTQYF
CDR3nt: TGTGCCAGCAGCTTGCGGACAGGGAGAGGCGATACGCAGTATTTT

j_gene: TRBJ2-3
abundance: NA
v_gene: TRBV2
d_gene: TRBD2
CDR3aa: CASSEGTSGRNTDTQYF
CDR3nt: TGTGCCAGCAGTGAAGGGACTAGCGGGAGAAACACAGATACGCAGTATTTT

j_gene: TRBJ2-3
abundance: NA
v_gene: TRBV5-1
d_gene: TRBD1
CDR3aa: CASSFTGTGRSDTQYF
CDR3nt: TGCGCCAGCAGCTTTACCGGGACAGGGCGTTCAGATACGCAGTATTTT

j_gene: TRBJ1-1
abundance: few
v_gene: TRBV30
d_gene: NA
CDR3aa: CAWNEKGSNTEAFF
CDR3nt: TGTGCCTGGAATGAAAAGGGGTCGAACACTGAAGCTTTCTTT

j_gene: TRBJ2-1
abundance: NA
v_gene: TRBV25-1
d_gene: NA
CDR3aa: CASSALGVSNEQFF
CDR3nt: TGTGCCAGCAGTGCGTTGGGAGTGAGCAATGAGCAGTTCTTC

j_gene: TRBJ1-5
abundance: few
v_gene: TRBV2
d_gene: NA
CDR3aa: CASRADGGNQPQHF
CDR3nt: TGTGCCAGCAGGGCCGATGGCGGGAATCAGCCCCAGCATTTT

j_gene: TRBJ2-3
abundance: NA
v_gene: TRBV15
d_gene: NA
CDR3aa: CATSPGLADTQYF
CDR3nt: TGTGCCACCAGCCCGGGCCTCGCAGATACGCAGTATTTT

j_gene: TRBJ1-5
abundance: medium-sized
v_gene: TRBV4-1
d_gene: TRBD1
CDR3aa: CASSQTILRGPGQPQHF
CDR3nt: TGCGCCAGCAGCCAGACGATCTTAAGGGGGCCTGGTCAGCCCCAGCATTTT

j_gene: TRBJ2-1
abundance: once
v_gene: TRBV7-3
d_gene: NA
CDR3aa: CASSPAVGNEQFF
CDR3nt: TGTGCCAGCAGCCCCGCCGTGGGCAATGAGCAGTTCTTC

j_gene: TRBJ2-7
abundance: NA
v_gene: TRBV6-5
d_gene: TRBD1
CDR3aa: CATSGTGIYEQYF
CDR3nt: TGTGCCACCTCAGGGACAGGGATCTACGAGCAGTACTTC

j_gene: TRBJ1-5
abundance: NA
v_gene: TRBV27
d_gene: TRBD1
CDR3aa: CASGRETGNRPQHF
CDR3nt: TGTGCCAGCGGCCGGGAGACAGGGAACCGGCCCCAGCATTTT

j_gene: TRBJ2-5
abundance: NA
v_gene: TRBV29-1
d_gene: NA
CDR3aa: CSVIKETQYF
CDR3nt: TGCAGCGTTATTAAGGAGACCCAGTACTTC

j_gene: TRBJ1-2
abundance: NA
v_gene: TRBV5-1
d_gene: TRBD1
CDR3aa: CASSSLLTGGGGYTF
CDR3nt: TGCGCCAGCAGCTCCCTCTTGACAGGGGGGGGCGGCTACACCTTC

j_gene: TRBJ1-2
abundance: NA
v_gene: TRBV7-9
d_gene: NA
CDR3aa: CASSLGPRWGYTF
CDR3nt: TGTGCCAGCAGCTTAGGTCCCCGGTGGGGCTACACCTTC

j_gene: TRBJ2-2
abundance: NA
v_gene: TRBV9
d_gene: NA
CDR3aa: CASSPRTLSTGELFF
CDR3nt: TGTGCCAGCAGCCCAAGAACCCTTAGCACCGGGGAGCTGTTTTTT

j_gene: TRBJ1-5
abundance: NA
v_gene: TRBV6-5
d_gene: NA
CDR3aa: CASSYSAASNQPQHF
CDR3nt: TGTGCCAGCAGTTACTCAGCGGCTAGCAATCAGCCCCAGCATTTT

j_gene: TRBJ1-1
abundance: NA
v_gene: TRBV14
d_gene: NA
CDR3aa: CASSPSVGGREAFF
CDR3nt: TGTGCCAGCAGCCCCTCCGTCGGCGGTAGGGAAGCTTTCTTT

j_gene: TRBJ2-3
abundance: NA
v_gene: TRBV7-9
d_gene: TRBD1
CDR3aa: CASSPRGPDTQYF
CDR3nt: TGTGCCAGCAGCCCGAGGGGGCCAGATACGCAGTATTTT

j_gene: TRBJ1-5
abundance: once
v_gene: TRBV28
d_gene: NA
CDR3aa: CASRRQVNQPQHF
CDR3nt: TGTGCCAGCAGACGACAGGTTAATCAGCCCCAGCATTTT

j_gene: TRBJ1-2
abundance: NA
v_gene: TRBV6-5
d_gene: NA
CDR3aa: CASSPGGLYNGYTF
CDR3nt: TGTGCCAGCAGTCCCGGGGGGCTGTACAATGGCTACACCTTC

j_gene: TRBJ2-7
abundance: NA
v_gene: TRBV28
d_gene: NA
CDR3aa: CASSFPSEQYF
CDR3nt: TGTGCCAGCAGTTTCCCTTCCGAGCAGTACTTC

j_gene: TRBJ2-7
abundance: NA
v_gene: TRBV2
d_gene: NA
CDR3aa: CASRSDPYEQYF
CDR3nt: TGTGCCAGCAGATCGGACCCCTACGAGCAGTACTTC

j_gene: TRBJ1-2
abundance: NA
v_gene: TRBV9
d_gene: TRBD1
CDR3aa: CASSVDGTVYGYTF
CDR3nt: TGTGCCAGCAGCGTAGATGGGACAGTCTATGGCTACACCTTC

j_gene: TRBJ2-1
abundance: NA
v_gene: TRBV6-5
d_gene: NA
CDR3aa: CASTSTDEQFF
CDR3nt: TGTGCCAGCACCTCGACGGATGAGCAGTTCTTC

j_gene: TRBJ2-7
abundance: NA
v_gene: TRBV28
d_gene: NA
CDR3aa: CASISPNSYEQYF
CDR3nt: TGTGCCAGCATCAGCCCAAACTCCTACGAGCAGTACTTC

j_gene: TRBJ2-5
abundance: NA
v_gene: TRBV4-2
d_gene: NA
CDR3aa: CASSQEGAGHETQYF
CDR3nt: TGTGCCAGCAGCCAAGAAGGCGCAGGGCACGAGACCCAGTACTTC

j_gene: TRBJ1-5
abundance: NA
v_gene: TRBV5-5
d_gene: NA
CDR3aa: CASSPGGVSNQPQHF
CDR3nt: TGTGCCAGCAGCCCCGGGGGTGTTAGCAATCAGCCCCAGCATTTT

j_gene: TRBJ2-1
abundance: once
v_gene: TRBV5-6
d_gene: NA
CDR3aa: CASSLEGRAWGEQFF
CDR3nt: TGTGCCAGCAGCTTGGAAGGGCGGGCCTGGGGTGAGCAGTTCTTC

j_gene: TRBJ2-5
abundance: NA
v_gene: TRBV5-1
d_gene: TRBD1
CDR3aa: CASSFTGTGEETQYF
CDR3nt: TGCGCCAGCAGCTTCACCGGGACAGGAGAAGAGACCCAGTACTTC

j_gene: TRBJ1-1
abundance: NA
v_gene: TRBV5-4
d_gene: NA
CDR3aa: CASSSDWVRAAFF
CDR3nt: TGTGCCAGCAGCTCTGACTGGGTGAGGGCAGCTTTCTTT

j_gene: TRBJ2-1
abundance: NA
v_gene: TRBV7-2
d_gene: NA
CDR3aa: CASSFNSPGLWQFF
CDR3nt: TGTGCCAGCAGCTTCAACAGTCCAGGGCTTTGGCAGTTCTTC

j_gene: TRBJ1-2
abundance: NA
v_gene: TRBV18
d_gene: NA
CDR3aa: CASSPTTILTGSSSYGYTF
CDR3nt: TGTGCCAGCTCCCCTACCACAATTTTAACAGGGTCGTCAAGCTATGGCTACACCTTC

j_gene: TRBJ2-5
abundance: NA
v_gene: TRBV4-1
d_gene: TRBD1
CDR3aa: CASSQERGGRGWETQYF
CDR3nt: TGCGCCAGCAGCCAAGAAAGGGGCGGCAGGGGGTGGGAGACCCAGTACTTC

j_gene: TRBJ2-5
abundance: NA
v_gene: TRBV7-8
d_gene: TRBD2
CDR3aa: CASSFLAGVETQYF
CDR3nt: TGTGCCAGCAGCTTCCTAGCGGGAGTGGAGACCCAGTACTTC

j_gene: TRBJ2-1
abundance: NA
v_gene: TRBV27
d_gene: NA
CDR3aa: CASSLGRGNEQFF
CDR3nt: TGTGCCAGCAGTTTAGGGCGGGGCAATGAGCAGTTCTTC

j_gene: TRBJ2-3
abundance: once
v_gene: TRBV4-1
d_gene: NA
CDR3aa: CASSQRDFNTDTQYF
CDR3nt: TGCGCCAGCAGCCAACGGGACTTCAACACAGATACGCAGTATTTT

j_gene: TRBJ1-4
abundance: NA
v_gene: TRBV9
d_gene: NA
CDR3aa: CASSPQRAPGDEKLFF
CDR3nt: TGTGCCAGCAGCCCACAAAGGGCCCCTGGGGATGAAAAACTGTTTTTT

j_gene: TRBJ2-7
abundance: NA
v_gene: TRBV15
d_gene: NA
CDR3aa: CATSRGLAVSYEQYF
CDR3nt: TGTGCCACCAGCCGTGGGTTGGCAGTCTCCTACGAGCAGTACTTC

j_gene: TRBJ2-7
abundance: NA
v_gene: TRBV5-4
d_gene: TRBD2
CDR3aa: CASSLGGLAGGPGEQYF
CDR3nt: TGTGCCAGCAGCTTGGGGGGTCTAGCGGGAGGGCCAGGGGAGCAGTACTTC

j_gene: TRBJ1-4
abundance: NA
v_gene: TRBV9
d_gene: NA
CDR3aa: CASSVGHVNEKLFF
CDR3nt: TGTGCCAGCAGCGTTGGACATGTTAATGAAAAACTGTTTTTT